This T cell receptor beta chain was profiled in a study of blood T cell repertoires in COVID-19. The wider study: Sample material is recorded as cDNA or gDNA derived from T cells, B-cell-depleted T cells, or PBMCs.

This clone appeared once. TCRdb's table, derived via immunoSEQ multiplex PCR, lists solely in-frame clones and lacks some. The repertoire has roughly 36,000 clones, more than 75% of them found once; the top ten carry around 10%. V was clipped by 4 bases and J by 2 bases, with 16 bases between them. CDR1 SGHKS and CDR2 YYEKEE come from the germline V gene (reference sequence). The CDR3 has 15 amino acids. The TCR was taken from a man older than 75 with active COVID-19. The sequencing sample was made of peripheral blood. The V gene is TRBV5-5, the J gene TRBJ2-7, with D maybe TRBD1 (6 bases). CDR3 nucleotide sequence: TGTGCCAGCAGCCCCGGACAGCTATCTGCCTACGAGCAGTACTTC. Its protein product is CASSPGQLSAYEQYF.